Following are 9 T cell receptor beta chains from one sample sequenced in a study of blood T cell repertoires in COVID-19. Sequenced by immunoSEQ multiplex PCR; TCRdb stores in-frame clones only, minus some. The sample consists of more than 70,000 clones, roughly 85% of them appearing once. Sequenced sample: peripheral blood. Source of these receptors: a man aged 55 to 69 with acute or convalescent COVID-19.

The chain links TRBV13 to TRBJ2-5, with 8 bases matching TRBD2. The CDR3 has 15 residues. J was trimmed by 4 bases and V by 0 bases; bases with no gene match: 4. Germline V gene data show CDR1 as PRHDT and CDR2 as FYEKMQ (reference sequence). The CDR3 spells CASSLGGTSSETQYF. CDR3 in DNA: TGTGCCAGCAGCTTAGGGGGGACTAGTTCAGAGACCCAGTACTTC.

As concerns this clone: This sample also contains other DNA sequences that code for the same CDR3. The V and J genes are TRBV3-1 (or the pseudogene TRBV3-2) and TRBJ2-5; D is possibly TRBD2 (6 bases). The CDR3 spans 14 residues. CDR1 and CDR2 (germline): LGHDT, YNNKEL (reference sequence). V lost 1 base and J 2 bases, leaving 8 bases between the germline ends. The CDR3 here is CASSQGTIQETQYF. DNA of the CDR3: TGTGCCAGCAGCCAAGGGACTATACAAGAGACCCAGTACTTC.

CDR3 residues: CASSRGGPNTEAFF. CDR3 coding DNA: TGTGCCAGCAGCCGAGGGGGCCCGAACACTGAAGCTTTCTTT. The rearrangement links TRBV7-8 to TRBJ1-1; TRBD1 matches at 7 bases. Trimming cost V 5 bases and J 1 base; bases outside gene matches: 4. The germline V gene has CDR1 SGHVS and CDR2 FQNEAQ. The CDR3 contains 14 residues.

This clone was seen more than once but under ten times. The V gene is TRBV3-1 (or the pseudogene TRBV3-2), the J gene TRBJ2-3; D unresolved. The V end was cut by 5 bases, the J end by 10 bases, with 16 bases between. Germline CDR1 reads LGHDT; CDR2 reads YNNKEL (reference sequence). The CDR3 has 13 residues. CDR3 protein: CASSEGPRIAQYF. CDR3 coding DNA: TGTGCCAGCAGCGAAGGGCCTAGAATAGCGCAGTATTTT.

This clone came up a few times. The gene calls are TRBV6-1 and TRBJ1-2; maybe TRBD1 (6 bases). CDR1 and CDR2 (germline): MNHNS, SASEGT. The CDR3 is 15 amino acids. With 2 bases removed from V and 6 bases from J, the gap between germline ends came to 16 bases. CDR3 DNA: TGTGCCAGCAGTGAAATCCACAGGGTGTCAAATGGCTACACCTTC. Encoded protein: CASSEIHRVSNGYTF.

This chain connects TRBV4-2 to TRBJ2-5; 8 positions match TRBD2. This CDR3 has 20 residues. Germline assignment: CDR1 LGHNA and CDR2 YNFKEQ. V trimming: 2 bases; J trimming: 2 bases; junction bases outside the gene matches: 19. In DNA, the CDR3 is TGTGCCAGCAGCCAATCCCTGGGGGTTGGGGTGCGGGAGGCTCAAGAGACCCAGTACTTC. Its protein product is CASSQSLGVGVREAQETQYF.

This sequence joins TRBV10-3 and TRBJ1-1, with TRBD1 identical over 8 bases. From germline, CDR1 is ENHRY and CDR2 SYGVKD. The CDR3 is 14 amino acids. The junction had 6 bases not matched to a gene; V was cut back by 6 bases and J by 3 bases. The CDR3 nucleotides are TGTGCCATCAGCCTGACAGGGGTGGACACTGAAGCTTTCTTT. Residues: CAISLTGVDTEAFF.

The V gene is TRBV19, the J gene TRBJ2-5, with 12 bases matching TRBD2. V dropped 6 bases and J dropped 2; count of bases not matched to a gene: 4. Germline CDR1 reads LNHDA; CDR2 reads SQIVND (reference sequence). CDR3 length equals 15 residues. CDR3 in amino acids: CASSAGTSGQETQYF. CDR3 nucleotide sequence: TGTGCCAGTAGCGCCGGGACTAGCGGGCAAGAGACCCAGTACTTC.

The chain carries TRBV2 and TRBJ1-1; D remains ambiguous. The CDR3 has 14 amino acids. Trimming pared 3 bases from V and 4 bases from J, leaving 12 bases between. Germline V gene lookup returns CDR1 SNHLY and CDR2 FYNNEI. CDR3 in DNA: TGTGCCAGCAGTGAGTCCCCGAGGCCCACTGAAGCTTTCTTT. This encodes CASSESPRPTEAFF.